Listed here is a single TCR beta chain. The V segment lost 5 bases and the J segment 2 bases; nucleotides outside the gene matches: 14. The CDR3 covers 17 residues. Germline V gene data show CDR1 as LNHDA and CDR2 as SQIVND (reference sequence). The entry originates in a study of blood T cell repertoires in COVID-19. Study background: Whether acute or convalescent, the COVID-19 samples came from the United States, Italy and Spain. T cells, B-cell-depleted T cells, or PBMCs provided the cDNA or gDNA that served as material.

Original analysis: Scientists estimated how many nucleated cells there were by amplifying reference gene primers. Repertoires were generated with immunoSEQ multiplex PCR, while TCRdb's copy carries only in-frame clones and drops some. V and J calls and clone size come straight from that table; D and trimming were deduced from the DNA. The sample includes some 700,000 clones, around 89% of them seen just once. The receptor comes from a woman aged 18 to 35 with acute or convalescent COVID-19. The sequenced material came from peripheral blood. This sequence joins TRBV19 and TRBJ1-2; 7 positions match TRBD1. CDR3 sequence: CASSRGDSQGRNYGYTF. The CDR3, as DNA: TGTGCCAGTAGTCGAGGGGACAGCCAGGGGCGAAACTATGGCTACACCTTC.